Presented here are 8 T cell receptor beta chains from one specimen sequenced in a study of cytomegalovirus exposure and HLA in healthy donors. The method was immunoSEQ multiplex PCR; TCRdb's version includes in-frame clones alone and lacks a portion of them. This table has 150,000 to 200,000 clones, roughly 85% appearing once. The sample comprised PBMCs. The receptors derive from a man younger than 35 in good health and CMV-seropositive.

The chain has TRBV18 and TRBJ2-5, with TRBD1 as a possible D gene (7 bases). CDR3 length: 16 residues. Germline assignment: CDR1 KGHSH and CDR2 LQKENI. Trimming removed 6 bases at V and 1 base at J, with 18 bases between. The CDR3 DNA reads TGTGCCAGCTCTCAATACTGGGGGGACAGCCAAGAGACCCAGTACTTC. Protein: CASSQYWGDSQETQYF.

V gene TRBV28 combines with J gene TRBJ2-1; D remains unclear. The CDR3 is 13 residues long. CDR1 and CDR2 (germline): MDHEN, SYDVKM. Trimming left V 7 bases short and J 9 bases short, with 16 bases between. DNA of the CDR3: TGTGCCAGCAACCCTTGGAATAGCTTTGAGCAGTTCTTC. Protein sequence: CASNPWNSFEQFF.

In this sample, this clone turned up a few times. Other DNA sequences in this sample translate to the same CDR3. This chain uses TRBV10-1 with TRBJ2-3, with D tentatively TRBD1 (5 bases). Germline-derived CDR1 and CDR2 are WNHNN and SYGVQD (reference sequence). V shed 2 bases and J shed 6 bases, with 12 bases lying between them. The CDR3 totals 14 residues. CDR3 sequence: CASSEGRVTDTQYF. The CDR3 nucleotides are TGCGCCAGCAGTGAGGGCAGGGTTACCGATACGCAGTATTTT.

This rearrangement joins TRBV2 to TRBJ1-1; 11 bases are shared with TRBD1. The ends lost 5 bases at V and 6 bases at J; junction bases unmatched: 5. Germline values: CDR1 SNHLY, CDR2 FYNNEI. The CDR3 spans 14 residues. Here the CDR3 reads CASSPGQGAAEAFF. CDR3 sequence (DNA): TGTGCCAGCAGTCCTGGACAGGGGGCCGCTGAAGCTTTCTTT.

This chain links TRBV2 with TRBJ2-3, with 8 bases aligning to TRBD1. There are 16 residues in the CDR3. In germline, CDR1 is SNHLY, CDR2 FYNNEI. V lost 6 bases and J lost 5; bases outside the gene matches: 13. The CDR3 reads CASSPGQGHRLDTQYF. CDR3 DNA sequence: TGTGCCAGCAGCCCTGGACAGGGTCATCGGTTAGATACGCAGTATTTT. The variable domain in full, completed from reference TRBV2 and TRBJ2-3, reads EPEVTQTPSHQVTQMGQEVILRCVPISNHLYFYWYRQILGQKVEFLVSFYNNEISEKSEIFDDQFSVERPDGSNFTLKIRSTKLEDSAMYFCASSPGQGHRLDTQYFGPGTRLTVL.

CDR3 residues: CASSHAPPAYEQYF. CDR3 nucleotide sequence: TGTGCCAGCAGCCACGCCCCTCCGGCCTACGAGCAGTACTTC. The gene calls are TRBV4-2 and TRBJ2-7, with D unclear. V was shortened by 3 bases and J by 2 bases, with 11 bases between the two germline ends. The germline gives CDR1 LGHNA, CDR2 YNFKEQ. The CDR3 loop spans 14 amino acids.

This chain joins TRBV21-1 and TRBJ1-1; the table's D call, TRBD1, has no DNA check behind it. TRBV21-1 is a documented pseudogene. The CDR3 runs 15 residues. The chain's CDR3 is CASSAGTAESTEAFF. CDR3 nucleotides: TGTGCCAGCAGCGCTGGGACAGCGGAATCCACTGAAGCTTTCTTT.

The V call is TRBV15, the J call TRBJ2-5; 9 bases agree with TRBD2. Germline trimming cut 0 bases from V and 3 bases from J; bases unmatched to any gene: 5. CDR3 length: 16 amino acids. The germline gives CDR1 LNHNV, CDR2 YYDKDF (reference sequence). For the CDR3, the DNA is TGTGCCACCAGCAGAGATCACCTAGCGGGGAAAGAGACCCAGTACTTC. Its protein product is CATSRDHLAGKETQYF.